This record looks at one T cell receptor (beta chain) sequence and its context. The antigen remains undetermined. The PCR ran on 60 Vbeta and 13 Jbeta primers. How the authors handled the data: Per a later analysis, the number of unique TCR beta chains was some 75 million, of which 8.5 million to 11 million were shared. The table came from immunoSEQ multiplex PCR; TCRdb's copy has only in-frame clones and leaves some out. That table is the source of V, J and clone size, and D and trimming were worked out from the DNA. The sample carries 150,000 to 200,000 clones, about four fifths recorded once. The entry originates in a study of cytomegalovirus exposure and HLA in healthy donors. Study at large: Of all 400 or so donors who were genotyped, roughly 81% belonged to the Caucasian-associated ancestry cluster.

The study's findings and limits: In a later analysis, a missense DCLRE1C variant was linked to TCR beta V- and J-gene trimming.

Germline loops: CDR1 SEHNR, CDR2 FQNEAQ (reference sequence). Trimming stripped 4 bases from V and 5 bases from J, with 23 bases between. This CDR3 spans 17 amino acids. The source of this sequence is a woman in her thirties in good health and CMV-seropositive. Specimen: PBMCs. The chain links TRBV7-9 to TRBJ2-5, with D perhaps TRBD2 (6 bases). The CDR3 sequence is CASSSATLGDWGETQYF. The CDR3 DNA follows: TGTGCCAGCAGCTCCGCGACTCTCGGGGACTGGGGGGAGACCCAGTACTTC.